This entry features one TCR beta chain sequence. The data are from a study of siplizumab effects on memory and regulatory T cells. V gave up 2 bases and J gave up 8 bases; unmatched junction bases: 14. CDR3 length: 17 amino acids. Germline lookup yields CDR1 MGHRA and CDR2 YSYEKL. Produced via immunoSEQ multiplex PCR; TCRdb's table is partial and in-frame only. The data show 50,000 to 70,000 clones, 90% to 97% seen once. This sequence originates from a human donor in good health. Material: naive CD8+ T cells sorted from blood. The chain recombines TRBV4-1 with TRBJ2-3; TRBD2 matches 9 bases. The chain's CDR3 is CASSQFGSSGATSTQYF. The CDR3 DNA reads TGCGCCAGCAGCCAATTCGGATCTAGCGGGGCTACAAGTACGCAGTATTTT.